The next 28 T cell receptor beta chains were all read from a single sample in a study of patients and donors after allogeneic stem cell transplantation. Each CDR3 protein is one row after TCRdb ran MiXCR on the RT-PCR reads. The table lists approximately 430,000 distinct CDR3 sequences, 16% of them singletons. Sequenced: blood, either unsorted or a sorted T cell fraction (not recorded which). The origin of the receptors is a human donor who was either an allogeneic HSCT recipient or a stem cell or donor lymphocyte infusion donor (not recorded which). It is not recorded whose cells these are; they may come from a transplant donor.

The chain is built from TRBV30 and TRBJ1-5; TRBD1 is a possible D gene (5 bases). CDR1 is GTSNPN, CDR2 SVGIG, per germline (reference sequence). V was clipped by 2 bases and J by 6 bases, with 26 bases between them. This CDR3 spans 18 amino acids. The chain's CDR3 is CAWSPPGRRLIRGQPQHF. CDR3 in DNA: TGTGCCTGGAGTCCGCCGGGACGGCGGTTAATACGAGGTCAGCCCCAGCATTTT.

The chain has TRBV3-1 and TRBJ2-3, with D hard to call. The length of the CDR3 is 15 residues. The V gene's germline CDR1 is LGHDT and CDR2 YNNKEL (reference sequence). Trimming pared 0 bases from V and 4 bases from J, leaving 11 bases between. The CDR3 reads CASSQDLSISDTQYF. In DNA form, the CDR3 reads TGTGCCAGCAGCCAAGATTTGAGTATCTCAGATACGCAGTATTTT.

This clonotype has a handful of counts. The genes are TRBV2 and TRBJ2-5; D is undetermined. Trimming took off 6 bases at V and 1 base at J, with 15 bases between the two ends. Germline V gene sequence: CDR1 SNHLY, CDR2 FYNNEI. CDR3 size: 15 residues. CDR3 sequence reads: CASSLELAPQETQYF. The CDR3 nucleotides are TGTGCCAGCAGCTTAGAACTCGCCCCCCAAGAGACCCAGTACTTC.

The sample holds a few counts of this clonotype. The chain combines TRBV11-2 with TRBJ2-5; D gene ambiguous. Per the germline V gene, CDR1 is SGHAT and CDR2 is FQNNGV. The CDR3 totals 13 residues. The ends were cut back, 3 bases at V and 4 bases at J, with 9 bases in the middle. CDR3 in DNA: TGTGCCAGCAGCTTTGGGGTGGGAGAGACCCAGTACTTC. Residues: CASSFGVGETQYF. Looking up the rest from reference TRBV11-2 and TRBJ2-5 gives the full variable domain: EAGVAQSPRYKIIEKRQSVAFWCNPISGHATLYWYQQILGQGPKLLIQFQNNGVVDDSQLPKDRFSAERLKGVDSTLKIQPAKLEDSAVYLCASSFGVGETQYFGPGTRLLVL.

J is TRBJ1-5 and V is TRBV7-9, with D perhaps TRBD1 (6 bases). Trimming took off 2 bases at V and 0 bases at J, with 14 bases between the two ends. Looked up from germline, CDR1 is SEHNR and CDR2 is FQNEAQ (reference sequence). The CDR3 length is 17 residues. The CDR3 is CASSLHAGADSNQPQHF. The CDR3 DNA follows: TGTGCCAGCAGCTTACACGCAGGGGCGGATAGCAATCAGCCCCAGCATTTT.

The table lists this clonotype with a few counts. The V gene is TRBV6-5, the J gene TRBJ2-7; tentatively, D is TRBD1 (6 bases). Germline V CDR1 and CDR2: MNHEY, SVGAGI. V was shortened by 5 bases and J by 6 bases, with 11 bases between the two germline ends. The CDR3 covers 12 residues. The CDR3 DNA sequence: TGTGCCAGCAGTCAGGGGCCTCGCGAGCAGTACTTC. Protein: CASSQGPREQYF.

The chain has TRBV24-1 and TRBJ2-3; TRBD2 is a possible D gene (5 bases). Trimming left V 2 bases short and J 6 bases short, with 20 bases between. Germline V gene lookup returns CDR1 KGHDR and CDR2 SFDVKD. This CDR3 contains 17 residues. In nucleotides, the CDR3 is TGTGCCACCAGTGATTCACGGAGGTCATCTATGTCGGATACGCAGTATTTT. Translating gives CATSDSRRSSMSDTQYF.

In this sample, this clonotype turned up a few times. This chain uses TRBV5-5 with TRBJ1-2; 11 bases match TRBD1. The CDR3 is 16 amino acids. CDR1 and CDR2 (germline): SGHKS, YYEKEE (reference sequence). J lost 4 bases, V lost 1 base, and 6 bases had no gene match. The CDR3 loop is CASSLLGTGGSYGYTF. In DNA, the CDR3 is TGTGCCAGCAGCTTGTTAGGGACAGGGGGGTCCTATGGCTACACCTTC.

This clonotype was observed a handful of times. This chain uses TRBV10-3 with TRBJ2-1, with D possibly matching TRBD2 (6 bases). Deletions cut 3 bases from V and 8 bases from J, with 14 bases between. The CDR3 spans 14 residues. CDR1 is ENHRY, CDR2 SYGVKD, per germline. The CDR3 protein is CAISDPNGDYEQFF. CDR3 nucleotides: TGTGCCATCAGTGATCCTAACGGGGACTATGAGCAGTTCTTC.

This clonotype was seen many times. The V gene is TRBV6-1, the J gene TRBJ1-6; D ambiguous. Germline V gives CDR1 MNHNS, CDR2 SASEGT. This CDR3 has 13 amino acids. V was trimmed by 6 bases and J by 12 bases, leaving 15 bases between them. For the CDR3, the DNA is TGTGCCAGCAGGTCACCTAAGACGGGACCCCTCCACTTT. It yields the protein CASRSPKTGPLHF.

A few counts support this clonotype. The chain joins TRBV3-1 to TRBJ2-1, with D perhaps assigned TRBD1 or TRBD2 (6 bases each). CDR1 LGHDT and CDR2 YNNKEL come from the germline V gene (reference sequence). V was trimmed by 4 bases and J by 3 bases, leaving 16 bases between them. CDR3 size: 16 residues. The CDR3 DNA reads as TGTGCCAGCAGCCCCCGGACGGGGGCAGGCTACAATGAGCAGTTCTTC. Translation gives CASSPRTGAGYNEQFF.

This clonotype was counted a few times. The chain links TRBV20-1 to TRBJ2-1; 13 nucleotides match TRBD2. The V gene's germline CDR1 is DFQATT and CDR2 SNEGSKA (reference sequence). The V and J ends lost 6 bases and 9 bases, in that order; junction bases with no gene match: 11. The CDR3 contains 15 residues. CDR3 DNA: TGCAGTGCGACACTAGCGGGAGGGCCAATCGTTGAGCAGTTCTTC. Translating it yields CSATLAGGPIVEQFF.

At least ten counts were recorded for this clonotype. The CDR3 loop reads CASSPPWGADYNEQFF. CDR3 in DNA: TGTGCCAGCTCACCACCCTGGGGGGCTGACTACAATGAGCAGTTCTTC. This rearrangement joins TRBV18 to TRBJ2-1; D is possibly TRBD1 or TRBD2 (6 bases each). With 0 bases removed from V and 3 bases from J, the gap between germline ends came to 12 bases. The CDR3 has 16 amino acids. The germline CDR1 and CDR2 sequences are KGHSH and LQKENI. Supplemented by reference TRBV18 and TRBJ2-1, the full variable domain reads NAGVMQNPRHLVRRRGQEARLRCSPMKGHSHVYWYRQLPEEGLKFMVYLQKENIIDESGMPKERFSAEFPKEGPSILRIQQVVRGDSAAYFCASSPPWGADYNEQFFGPGTRLTVL.

The chain uses TRBV18 and TRBJ2-1, with unresolved D. This CDR3 comprises 13 residues. The V gene lost 3 bases and the J gene lost 5 bases, with 8 bases spanning the gap. Germline CDR1 is KGHSH and CDR2 is LQKENI. The CDR3 sequence: CASSPPNNNEQFF. The CDR3 nucleotides are TGTGCCAGCTCACCCCCCAACAACAATGAGCAGTTCTTC.

This clonotype was observed a handful of times. The rearrangement links TRBV5-1 to TRBJ2-1; TRBD2 aligns across 13 bases. The CDR3 contains 15 residues. The V gene end was trimmed by 4 bases and the J gene end by 6 bases; junction bases not matched to a gene: 4. In germline, CDR1 is SGHRS, CDR2 YFSETQ. The CDR3 coding sequence is TGCGCCAGCAGCGATGGGACTAGCGGGGCCAATGAGCAGTTCTTC. It yields the protein CASSDGTSGANEQFF.

This chain links TRBV11-2 with TRBJ2-5; D unresolved. The CDR3 has 14 amino acids. V lost 0 bases to trimming and J lost 3 bases, with 8 bases between them. Germline V gene sequence: CDR1 SGHAT, CDR2 FQNNGV. This CDR3 is CASSLDGAEETQYF. CDR3 in DNA: TGTGCCAGCAGCTTAGACGGTGCGGAAGAGACCCAGTACTTC.

The chain has TRBV27 and TRBJ2-5, with D perhaps TRBD2 (6 bases). V gave up 2 bases and J gave up 4 bases, with 20 bases separating them. The CDR3 consists of 17 residues. Germline V lookup: CDR1 MNHEY, CDR2 SMNVEV (reference sequence). The CDR3 protein is CASSLIPQPRRGETQYF. DNA of the CDR3: TGTGCCAGCAGTTTAATCCCCCAACCTCGGAGGGGAGAGACCCAGTACTTC.

In its sample, this clonotype was seen many times. The chain is built from TRBV3-1 and TRBJ1-1, with a possible D match to TRBD1 (6 bases). CDR3 size: 14 residues. Per germline, CDR1 LGHDT and CDR2 YNNKEL (reference sequence). V was cut by 5 bases and J by 4 bases, with 14 bases left in between. CDR3 nucleotides: TGTGCCAGCAGCGTTTACAGGGTTGGCACTGAAGCTTTCTTT. This gives the protein CASSVYRVGTEAFF.

This sequence joins TRBV4-1 and TRBJ1-4, with D possibly being TRBD1 (5 bases). Germline values: CDR1 MGHRA, CDR2 YSYEKL. Trimming left V 3 bases short and J 2 bases short, with 10 bases between. CDR3 length: 15 amino acids. CDR3 in amino acids: CASSQTVFTNEKLFF. CDR3 bases: TGCGCCAGCAGCCAGACAGTGTTTACTAATGAAAAACTGTTTTTT.

The CDR3, as DNA: TGTGCCAGCAGCCAAACAGGGAATAATAATTCACCCCTCCACTTT. Protein: CASSQTGNNNSPLHF. The gene calls are TRBV3-1 and TRBJ1-6; D might be TRBD1 (6 bases). Germline values: CDR1 LGHDT, CDR2 YNNKEL (reference sequence). V was cut by 2 bases and J by 5 bases, with 10 bases left in between. CDR3 length: 15 residues.

The chain has TRBV6-1 and TRBJ2-7; 12 bases line up with TRBD2. Trimming removed 1 base from V and 10 bases from J; junction bases left unmatched: 5. The CDR3 sequence is 14 residues long. Per germline, CDR1 MNHNS and CDR2 SASEGT. The DNA of the CDR3 is TGTGCCAGCAGTGAAGGACTAGCGGGGGCAAAACAGTACTTC. Translation: CASSEGLAGAKQYF.

The chain recombines TRBV29-1 with TRBJ1-2; TRBD1 matches at 7 bases. CDR3 length equals 13 residues. The germline V gene has CDR1 SQVTM and CDR2 ANQGSEA. The CDR3 DNA follows: TGCCCCTCAGAGGCAGGGGGGAGGGGTGGCTACACCTTC. Translating gives CPSEAGGRGGYTF.

The chain couples TRBV6-5 to TRBJ2-1, with TRBD2 identical over 12 bases. This CDR3 has 15 amino acids. Germline V gene lookup returns CDR1 MNHEY and CDR2 SVGAGI. Germline trimming cut 2 bases from V and 9 bases from J; bases unmatched to any gene: 5. The CDR3 bases are TGTGCCAGCAGTTACGGACTAGCGGGATCATTTGAGCAGTTCTTC. Translating it yields CASSYGLAGSFEQFF.

This sequence joins TRBV24-1 and TRBJ1-5, with 9 bases that match TRBD1. Trimming cost V 7 bases and J 6 bases; bases outside gene matches: 6. This CDR3 has 14 residues. In germline, CDR1 is KGHDR, CDR2 SFDVKD. The CDR3 here is CATRGQGVVQPQHF. The CDR3 bases are TGTGCCACCAGGGGACAGGGAGTGGTTCAGCCCCAGCATTTT.

This clonotype was counted a few times. The chain's CDR3 is CASSAVNSPLHF. DNA of the CDR3: TGCGCCAGCAGCGCCGTTAATTCACCCCTCCACTTT. This chain links TRBV5-1 with TRBJ1-6; no clear D gene. Germline lookup yields CDR1 SGHRS and CDR2 YFSETQ. The germline V and J ends were trimmed by 4 bases and 6 bases, with 5 bases remaining between them. The CDR3 sequence is 12 residues long.

The rearrangement links TRBV20-1 to TRBJ2-1; 9 bases align to TRBD2. The length of the CDR3 is 14 residues. The germline V gene has CDR1 DFQATT and CDR2 SNEGSKA (reference sequence). Trimming removed 6 bases from V and 7 bases from J; junction bases left unmatched: 10. DNA for the CDR3: TGCAGTGCCATTTGGGCGGGAGGGGGTAATGAGCAGTTCTTC. Translating it yields CSAIWAGGGNEQFF.

The table lists this clonotype with a few counts. The rearrangement joins TRBV18 to TRBJ1-5; 8 bases agree with TRBD1. The CDR3 sequence is 16 residues long. The V gene end was trimmed by 3 bases and the J gene end by 0 bases; junction bases not matched to a gene: 4. Germline-derived CDR1 and CDR2 are KGHSH and LQKENI. CDR3 DNA: TGTGCCAGCTCACCTTCGGGACAGGTTAGCAATCAGCCCCAGCATTTT. This translates into CASSPSGQVSNQPQHF.

In this sample, this clonotype turned up a few times. V and J are TRBV5-5 and TRBJ2-5; D gene uncertain. This CDR3 contains 14 residues. V was shortened by 0 bases and J by 5 bases, with 11 bases between the two germline ends. Per the germline V gene, CDR1 is SGHKS and CDR2 is YYEKEE (reference sequence). CDR3 DNA sequence: TGTGCCAGCAGCTTGGCAAGTATGCGGGAGACCCAGTACTTC. It yields the protein CASSLASMRETQYF.